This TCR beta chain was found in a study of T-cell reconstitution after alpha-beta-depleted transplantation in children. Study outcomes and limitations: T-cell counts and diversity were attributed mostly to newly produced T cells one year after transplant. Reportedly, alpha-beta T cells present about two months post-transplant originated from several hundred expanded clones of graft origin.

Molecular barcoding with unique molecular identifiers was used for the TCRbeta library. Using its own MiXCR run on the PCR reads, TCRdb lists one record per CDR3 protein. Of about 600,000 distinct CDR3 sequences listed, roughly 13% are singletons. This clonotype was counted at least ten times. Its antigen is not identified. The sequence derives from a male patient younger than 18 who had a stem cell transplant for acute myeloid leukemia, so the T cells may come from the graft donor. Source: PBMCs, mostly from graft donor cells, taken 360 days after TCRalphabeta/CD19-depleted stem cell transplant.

Here the CDR3 DNA reads TGTGCCAGCAGCGTAGGATCAGGGGGGCCCTACGAGCAGTACTTC. This gives the protein CASSVGSGGPYEQYF. The chain has TRBV9 and TRBJ2-7; possibly TRBD1 for D (7 bases). Germline values: CDR1 SGDLS, CDR2 YYNGEE. The CDR3 spans 15 residues. V gave up 0 bases and J gave up 2 bases, with 12 bases separating them.